The T cell receptor beta chain described here comes from a study of blood T cell repertoires in COVID-19. This CDR3 contains 11 residues. V lost 7 bases and J lost 3, with 6 bases in between. Either two negative PCRs, clearance, or symptom resolution qualified Cohort 3 donors as recovered. TCRdb's table, derived via immunoSEQ multiplex PCR, lists solely in-frame clones and lacks some. The sample yields 220,000 or so clones, approximately 83% seen once. The specimen sequenced was PBMCs or T cells enriched from blood (not recorded which). The V gene is TRBV12-3 or TRBV12-4, the J gene TRBJ1-2; possibly TRBD1 for D (5 bases). This receptor was obtained from a woman aged 55-70 years who had recovered from COVID-19. The CDR3 DNA is TGTGCCAGCACCAGGGACTATGGCTACACCTTC. This sequence encodes CASTRDYGYTF.